One and the same sample provided the 15 T cell receptor beta chains below, sequenced in a study of monozygotic twins with cystic fibrosis. Libraries were prepared by immunoSEQ multiplex PCR; TCRdb keeps only in-frame clonotypes and omits some of them. Among about 8,000 clones listed, approximately 93% were seen once. Sequencing was performed on blood. The receptors were sampled from a boy aged 2 to 10 with cystic fibrosis.

This rearrangement joins TRBV7-8 to TRBJ1-1; D not resolved. Germline-derived CDR1 and CDR2 are SGHVS and FQNEAQ. This CDR3 is 16 amino acids long. V lost 0 bases and J lost 3, with 14 bases in between. The CDR3 DNA reads as TGTGCCAGCAGCTTAGCTCCAAGCCTACTTTACACTGAAGCTTTCTTT. Encoded protein: CASSLAPSLLYTEAFF.

In its sample, this clone was seen once. V and J are TRBV27 and TRBJ1-6; D is unclear. CDR1 is MNHEY and CDR2 is SMNVEV in the germline V gene (reference sequence). Trimming pared 5 bases from V and 9 bases from J, leaving 8 bases between. The CDR3 is made up of 12 amino acids. The CDR3 DNA reads TGTGCCAGCAGTCCCGGTGGTTCACCCCTCCACTTT. Translated, it gives CASSPGGSPLHF.

There are a few counts of this clone. The chain uses TRBV5-4 and TRBJ1-5, with a tentative D call TRBD1 (5 bases). The germline V and J ends were trimmed by 0 bases and 3 bases, with 10 bases remaining between them. The germline V gene encodes CDR1 SGHNT and CDR2 YYREEE (reference sequence). This CDR3 region has 15 residues. The CDR3 DNA follows: TGTGCCAGCAGCTTGGCGGGGGAACCCAATCAGCCCCAGCATTTT. This translates into CASSLAGEPNQPQHF. The entire variable domain, with the rest obtained from reference TRBV5-4 and TRBJ1-5, is as follows: ETGVTQSPTHLIKTRGQQVTLRCSSQSGHNTVSWYQQALGQGPQFIFQYYREEENGRGNFPPRFSGLQFPNYSSELNVNALELDDSALYLCASSLAGEPNQPQHFGDGTRLSIL.

The J gene is TRBJ2-5, the V gene TRBV11-3; D remains unclear. This CDR3 comprises 15 residues. Per the germline V gene, CDR1 is SGHNT and CDR2 is YENEEA. The V end lost 5 bases, the J end lost 2 bases, and 15 bases lay between the germline ends. This chain's CDR3 is CASSPRWTSQETQYF. The CDR3, as DNA: TGTGCCAGCAGCCCCCGATGGACGTCGCAAGAGACCCAGTACTTC.

This chain joins TRBV7-8 and TRBJ2-7; TRBD1 is a possible D gene (8 bases). The germline V gene encodes CDR1 SGHVS and CDR2 FQNEAQ. The CDR3 has 14 residues. The ends were cut back, 5 bases at V and 2 bases at J, with 13 bases in the middle. CDR3 sequence: CASSSGTGPYEQYF. The CDR3 nucleotides are TGTGCCAGCAGCAGCGGGACAGGCCCCTACGAGCAGTACTTC.

CDR3 sequence reads: CASSLGLASDTQYF. CDR3 coding DNA: TGTGCCAGCAGCTTGGGACTAGCCTCAGATACGCAGTATTTT. V usage is TRBV5-4 and J usage is TRBJ2-3; 7 bases align to TRBD2. The CDR3 contains 14 residues. V lost 0 bases and J lost 4; bases outside the gene matches: 2. The germline V gene has CDR1 SGHNT and CDR2 YYREEE (reference sequence).

The rearrangement joins TRBV6-1 to TRBJ1-2, with a tentative D call TRBD1 (5 bases). CDR3 size: 13 residues. V gave up 8 bases and J gave up 7 bases, with 17 bases separating them. CDR1 is MNHNS, CDR2 SASEGT, per germline. The CDR3 is CASGLTGALGYTF. The DNA of the CDR3 is TGTGCCAGCGGCCTTACAGGCGCCCTTGGCTACACCTTC.

V and J are TRBV11-2 and TRBJ2-3; D tentatively reads TRBD1 or TRBD2 (6 bases each). The CDR3 extends over 14 amino acids. Trimming left V 2 bases short and J 5 bases short, with 11 bases between. Germline lookup yields CDR1 SGHAT and CDR2 FQNNGV. The CDR3 sequence: CASSLYREVDTQYF. The CDR3 DNA reads as TGTGCCAGCAGCTTATACAGGGAGGTAGATACGCAGTATTTT.

The DNA of the CDR3 is TGTGCCAGCAGTTACTCGGGACGCCTAGAAGCTTTCTTT. This codes for CASSYSGRLEAFF. This chain connects TRBV6-5 to TRBJ1-1; maybe TRBD1 (5 bases). V shed 0 bases and J shed 8 bases, with 10 bases lying between them. Germline V lookup: CDR1 MNHEY, CDR2 SVGAGI. The CDR3 contains 13 residues.

This rearrangement joins TRBV28 to TRBJ2-3; D unclear. Germline CDR1 is MDHEN and CDR2 is SYDVKM. The CDR3 extends over 14 amino acids. Trimming took off 2 bases at V and 2 bases at J, with 8 bases between the two ends. The CDR3: CASSLGWDTDTQYF. As DNA, the CDR3 is TGTGCCAGCAGTTTAGGGTGGGACACAGATACGCAGTATTTT.

The gene calls are TRBV13 and TRBJ1-1; D is uncertain. Trimming cost V 5 bases and J 1 base, with 14 bases left between them. Per the germline V gene, CDR1 is PRHDT and CDR2 is FYEKMQ (reference sequence). CDR3 length: 15 amino acids. In DNA, the CDR3 is TGTGCCAGCAGCCCCCCGGATACGTGGAACACTGAAGCTTTCTTT. Translating gives CASSPPDTWNTEAFF.

The rearrangement joins TRBV11-2 to TRBJ1-3; D is uncertain. Germline V gene sequence: CDR1 SGHAT, CDR2 FQNNGV. The CDR3 length is 14 residues. V was pared by 3 bases and J by 0 bases, with 6 bases between. CDR3 sequence: CASSFSNSGNTIYF. CDR3 DNA sequence: TGTGCCAGCAGCTTCAGCAACTCTGGAAACACCATATATTTT.

This chain joins TRBV10-2 and TRBJ2-2; TRBD2 aligns across 11 bases. Germline V lookup: CDR1 WSHSY, CDR2 SAAADI. The trim removed 8 bases at V and 4 bases at J, leaving 6 bases unmatched. The CDR3 covers 15 residues. CDR3 amino acids: CASPSGTSGTGELFF. CDR3 DNA sequence: TGCGCCAGCCCTTCCGGGACTAGCGGCACCGGGGAGCTGTTTTTT.

The chain has TRBV11-2 and TRBJ1-1; D unresolved. Germline V gene lookup returns CDR1 SGHAT and CDR2 FQNNGV. The CDR3 length is 13 residues. Between the trimmed V and J ends, which lost 1 base and 0 bases, there was a span of 3 bases. CDR3 in amino acids: CASSLAVNTEAFF. In DNA, the CDR3 is TGTGCCAGCAGCTTAGCCGTGAACACTGAAGCTTTCTTT. Supplemented by reference TRBV11-2 and TRBJ1-1, the full variable domain reads EAGVAQSPRYKIIEKRQSVAFWCNPISGHATLYWYQQILGQGPKLLIQFQNNGVVDDSQLPKDRFSAERLKGVDSTLKIQPAKLEDSAVYLCASSLAVNTEAFFGQGTRLTVV.

The chain uses TRBV11-1 and TRBJ2-7; D perhaps matches TRBD1 (6 bases). The CDR3 totals 12 residues. The V gene lost 5 bases and the J gene lost 5 bases, with 10 bases spanning the gap. Germline assignment: CDR1 SGHAT and CDR2 FQDESV (reference sequence). The CDR3 sequence: CASSPNRDEQYF. As DNA, the CDR3 is TGTGCCAGCAGCCCTAACAGGGACGAGCAGTACTTC.